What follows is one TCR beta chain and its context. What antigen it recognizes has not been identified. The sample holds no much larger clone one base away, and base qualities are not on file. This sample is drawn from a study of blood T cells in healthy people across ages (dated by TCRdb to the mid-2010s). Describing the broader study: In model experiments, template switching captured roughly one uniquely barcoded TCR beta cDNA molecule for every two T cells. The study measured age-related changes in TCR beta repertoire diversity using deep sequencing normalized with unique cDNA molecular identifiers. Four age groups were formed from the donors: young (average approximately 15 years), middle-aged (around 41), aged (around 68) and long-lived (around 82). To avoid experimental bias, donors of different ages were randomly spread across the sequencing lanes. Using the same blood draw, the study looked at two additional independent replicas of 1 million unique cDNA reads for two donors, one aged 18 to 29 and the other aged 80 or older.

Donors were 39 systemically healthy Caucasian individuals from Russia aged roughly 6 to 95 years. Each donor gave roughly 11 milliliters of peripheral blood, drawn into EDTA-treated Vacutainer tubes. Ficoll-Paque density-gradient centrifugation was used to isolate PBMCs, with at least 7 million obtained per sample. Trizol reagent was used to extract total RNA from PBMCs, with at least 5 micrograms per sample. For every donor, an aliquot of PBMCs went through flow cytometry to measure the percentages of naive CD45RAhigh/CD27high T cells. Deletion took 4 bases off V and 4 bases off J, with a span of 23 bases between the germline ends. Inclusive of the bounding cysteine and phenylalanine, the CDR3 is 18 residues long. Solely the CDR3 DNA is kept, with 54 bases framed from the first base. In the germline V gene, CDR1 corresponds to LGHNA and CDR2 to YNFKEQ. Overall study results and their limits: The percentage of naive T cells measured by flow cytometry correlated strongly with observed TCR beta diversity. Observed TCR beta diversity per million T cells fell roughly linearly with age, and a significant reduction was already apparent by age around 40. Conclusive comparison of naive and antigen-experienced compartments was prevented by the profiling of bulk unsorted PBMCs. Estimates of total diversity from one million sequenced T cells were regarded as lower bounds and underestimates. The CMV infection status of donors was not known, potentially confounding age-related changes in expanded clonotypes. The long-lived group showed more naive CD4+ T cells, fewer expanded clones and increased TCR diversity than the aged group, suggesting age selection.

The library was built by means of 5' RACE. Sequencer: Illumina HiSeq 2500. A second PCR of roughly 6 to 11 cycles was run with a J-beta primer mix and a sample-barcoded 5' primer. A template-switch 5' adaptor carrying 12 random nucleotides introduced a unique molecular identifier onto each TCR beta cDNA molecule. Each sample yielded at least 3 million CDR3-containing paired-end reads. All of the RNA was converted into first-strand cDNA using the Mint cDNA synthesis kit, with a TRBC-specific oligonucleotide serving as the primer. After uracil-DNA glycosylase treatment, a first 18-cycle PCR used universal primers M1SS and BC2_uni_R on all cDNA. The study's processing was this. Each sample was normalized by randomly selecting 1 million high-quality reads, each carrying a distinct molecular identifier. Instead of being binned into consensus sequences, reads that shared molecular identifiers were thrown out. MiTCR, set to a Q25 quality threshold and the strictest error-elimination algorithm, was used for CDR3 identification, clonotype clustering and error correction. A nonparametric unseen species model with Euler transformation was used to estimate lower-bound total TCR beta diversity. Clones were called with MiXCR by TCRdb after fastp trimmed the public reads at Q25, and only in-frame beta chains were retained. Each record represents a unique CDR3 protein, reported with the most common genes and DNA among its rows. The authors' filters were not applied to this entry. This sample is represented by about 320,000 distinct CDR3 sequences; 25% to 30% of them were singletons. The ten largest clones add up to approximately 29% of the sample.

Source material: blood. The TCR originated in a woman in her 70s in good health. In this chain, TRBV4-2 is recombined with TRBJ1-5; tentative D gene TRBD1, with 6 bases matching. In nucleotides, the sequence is TGTGCCAGCAGCCCCCGGGGCCTGAGGGGGGATGGGAATCAGCCCCAGCATTTT. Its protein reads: CASSPRGLRGDGNQPQHF.